This T cell receptor (beta chain) was identified in a study of PD-1 blockade in mismatch repair-deficient tumors. Whole-study context: Patients had 12 to 13 mismatch repair-deficient cancer types and were previously treated and progressing. Overall study findings and caveats: Rapid post-treatment expansion, then contraction, generally preceding radiologic response, marked tumor-resident clones.

PCR or immunohistochemistry showed mismatch repair deficiency in every enrolled patient. TCR sequencing covered a few patients who responded to pembrolizumab. Profiled with immunoSEQ multiplex PCR; TCRdb holds only in-frame clones, not every one. The sample records approximately 120,000 clones, 86% being singletons. About this clone itself: Antigen: not known.

Material: peripheral blood, obtained 44 weeks after starting pembrolizumab. The sequence derives from an adult with mismatch repair-deficient cancer.

CDR3 protein: CASSQVVGEDGYTF. CDR3 in DNA: TGCGCCAGCAGCCAAGTCGTTGGCGAGGATGGCTACACCTTC. This rearrangement joins TRBV4-1 to TRBJ1-2, with unresolved D. Germline V gives CDR1 MGHRA, CDR2 YSYEKL. Trimming removed 1 base at V and 6 bases at J, with 12 bases between. The CDR3 sequence is 14 residues long.